This TCR beta chain was sequenced for a study of early T cells in non-severe SARS-CoV-2 infection. As for the study in general: Sequenced material consisted of bulk RNA (from unsorted whole blood), and chains were unpaired. Study-level findings and limits: CD4 and private specificities were missed by VDJdb matching, which favored anti-spike CD8 responses.

This clonotype was counted ten times or more. The antigen is not known. Attached unique molecular identifiers marked individual cDNA molecules. TCRdb passed the 5' RACE reads through MiXCR, listing each CDR3 protein once. Among about 56,000 distinct CDR3 sequences listed, more than 9% were seen once. J lost 8 bases, V lost 4 bases, and 6 bases had no gene match. Germline V gene lookup returns CDR1 SGDLS and CDR2 YYNGEE. This CDR3 contains 14 residues. This sequence was found in an adult who was a healthcare worker with PCR-confirmed SARS-CoV-2 infection or an uninfected control (not recorded which). V is TRBV9 and J is TRBJ1-4; 9 bases line up with TRBD1. The sample consisted of whole blood. CDR3 protein: CASSPGQGQEKLFF. DNA for the CDR3: TGTGCCAGCAGCCCGGGACAGGGTCAGGAAAAACTGTTTTTT.